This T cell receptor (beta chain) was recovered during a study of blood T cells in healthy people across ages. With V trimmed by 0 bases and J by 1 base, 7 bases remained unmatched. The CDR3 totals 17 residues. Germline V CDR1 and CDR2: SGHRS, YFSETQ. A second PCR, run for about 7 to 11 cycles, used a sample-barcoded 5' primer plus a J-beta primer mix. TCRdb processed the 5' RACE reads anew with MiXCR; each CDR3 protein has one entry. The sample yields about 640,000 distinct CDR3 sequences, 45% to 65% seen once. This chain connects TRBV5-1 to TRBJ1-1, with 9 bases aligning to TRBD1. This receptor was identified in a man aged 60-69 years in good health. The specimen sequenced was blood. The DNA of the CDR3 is TGCGCCAGCAGCTTGGCTACTGGACAGGGGAAGAACACTGAAGCTTTCTTT. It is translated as CASSLATGQGKNTEAFF.